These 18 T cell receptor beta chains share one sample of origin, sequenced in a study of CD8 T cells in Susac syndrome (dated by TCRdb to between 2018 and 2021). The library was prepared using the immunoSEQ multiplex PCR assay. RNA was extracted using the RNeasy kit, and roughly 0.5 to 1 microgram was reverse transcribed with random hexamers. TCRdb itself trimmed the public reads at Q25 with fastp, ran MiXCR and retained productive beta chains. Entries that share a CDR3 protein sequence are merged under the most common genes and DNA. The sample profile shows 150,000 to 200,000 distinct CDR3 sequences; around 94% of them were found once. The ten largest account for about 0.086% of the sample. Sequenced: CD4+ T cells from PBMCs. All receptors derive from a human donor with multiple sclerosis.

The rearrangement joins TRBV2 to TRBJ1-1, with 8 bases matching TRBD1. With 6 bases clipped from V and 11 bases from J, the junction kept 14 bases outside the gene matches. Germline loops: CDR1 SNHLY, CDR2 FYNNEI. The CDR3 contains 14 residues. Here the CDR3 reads CASRPLTGGVKAFF. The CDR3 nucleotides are TGTGCCAGCAGGCCTCTCACAGGGGGGGTAAAGGCTTTCTTT. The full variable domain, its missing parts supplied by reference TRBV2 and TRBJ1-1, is EPEVTQTPSHQVTQMGQEVILRCVPISNHLYFYWYRQILGQKVEFLVSFYNNEISEKSEIFDDQFSVERPDGSNFTLKIRSTKLEDSAMYFCASRPLTGGVKAFFGQGTRLTVV.

The CDR3 DNA reads TGTGCCATCAGTGATCTGGAGGCGGGAGGGGAGACCCAGTACTTC. It specifies CAISDLEAGGETQYF. The chain joins TRBV10-3 to TRBJ2-5, with TRBD2 matching over 9 bases. This CDR3 has 15 residues. Germline assignment: CDR1 ENHRY and CDR2 SYGVKD. Trimming removed 3 bases from V and 5 bases from J; junction bases left unmatched: 7.

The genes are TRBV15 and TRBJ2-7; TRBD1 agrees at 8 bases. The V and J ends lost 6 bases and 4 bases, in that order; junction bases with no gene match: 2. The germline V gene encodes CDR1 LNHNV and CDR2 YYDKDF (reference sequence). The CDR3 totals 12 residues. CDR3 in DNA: TGTGCCACCAGGCAGGGGGCATACGAGCAGTACTTC. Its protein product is CATRQGAYEQYF.

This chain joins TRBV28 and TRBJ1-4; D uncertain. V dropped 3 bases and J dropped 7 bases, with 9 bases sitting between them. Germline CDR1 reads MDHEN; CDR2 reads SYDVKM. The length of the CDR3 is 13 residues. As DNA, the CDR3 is TGTGCCAGCAGTTTCCCTTCGAGTGAAAAACTGTTTTTT. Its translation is CASSFPSSEKLFF.

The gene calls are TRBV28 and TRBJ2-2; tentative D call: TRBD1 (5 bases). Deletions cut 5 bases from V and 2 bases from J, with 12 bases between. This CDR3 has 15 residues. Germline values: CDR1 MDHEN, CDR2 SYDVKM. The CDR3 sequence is CASSGARANTGELFF. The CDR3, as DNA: TGTGCCAGCAGTGGCGCCAGGGCCAACACCGGGGAGCTGTTTTTT.

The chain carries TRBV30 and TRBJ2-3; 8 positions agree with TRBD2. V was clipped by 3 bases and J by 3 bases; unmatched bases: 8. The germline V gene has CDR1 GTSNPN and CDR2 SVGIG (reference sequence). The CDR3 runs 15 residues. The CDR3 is CAWRLGLEVTDTQYF. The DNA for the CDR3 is TGTGCCTGGAGGCTGGGACTAGAGGTTACAGATACGCAGTATTTT.

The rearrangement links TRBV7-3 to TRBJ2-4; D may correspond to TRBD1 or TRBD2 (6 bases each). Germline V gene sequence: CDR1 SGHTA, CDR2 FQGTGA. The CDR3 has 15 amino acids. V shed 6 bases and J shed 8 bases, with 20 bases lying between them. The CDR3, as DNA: TGTGCCAGCAGTTTTGGAGGGGGGAGTGGTGACATTCAGTACTTC. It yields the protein CASSFGGGSGDIQYF. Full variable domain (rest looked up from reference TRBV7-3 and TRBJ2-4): GAGVSQTPSNKVTEKGKYVELRCDPISGHTALYWYRQSLGQGPEFLIYFQGTGAADDSGLPNDRFFAVRPEGSVSTLKIQRTERGDSAVYLCASSFGGGSGDIQYFGAGTRLSVL.

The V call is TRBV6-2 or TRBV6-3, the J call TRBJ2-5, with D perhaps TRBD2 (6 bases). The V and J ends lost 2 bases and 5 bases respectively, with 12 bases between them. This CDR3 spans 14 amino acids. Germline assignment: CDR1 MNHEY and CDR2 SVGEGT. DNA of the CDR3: TGTGCCAGCAGTTACGGCGGGACGACGGAGACCCAGTACTTC. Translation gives CASSYGGTTETQYF.

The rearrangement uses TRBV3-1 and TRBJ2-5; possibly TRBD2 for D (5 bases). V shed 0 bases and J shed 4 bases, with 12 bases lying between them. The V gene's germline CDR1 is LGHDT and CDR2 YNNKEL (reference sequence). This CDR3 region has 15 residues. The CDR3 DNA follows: TGTGCCAGCAGCCAAGATCGTGGGAGCGCAGAGACCCAGTACTTC. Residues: CASSQDRGSAETQYF.

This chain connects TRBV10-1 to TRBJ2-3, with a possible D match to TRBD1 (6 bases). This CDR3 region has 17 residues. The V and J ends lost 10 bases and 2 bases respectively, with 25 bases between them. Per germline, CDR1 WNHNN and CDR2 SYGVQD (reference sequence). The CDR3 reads CATQKAPRQGLTDTQYF. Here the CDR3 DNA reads TGCGCCACCCAAAAGGCACCCCGGCAGGGGCTCACAGATACGCAGTATTTT.

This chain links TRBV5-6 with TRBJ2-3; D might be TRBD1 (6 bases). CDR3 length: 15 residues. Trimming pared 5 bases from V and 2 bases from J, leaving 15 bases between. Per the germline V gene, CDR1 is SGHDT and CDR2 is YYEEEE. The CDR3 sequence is CASRKSRGNTDTQYF. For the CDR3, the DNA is TGTGCCAGCAGAAAAAGCAGGGGTAACACAGATACGCAGTATTTT.

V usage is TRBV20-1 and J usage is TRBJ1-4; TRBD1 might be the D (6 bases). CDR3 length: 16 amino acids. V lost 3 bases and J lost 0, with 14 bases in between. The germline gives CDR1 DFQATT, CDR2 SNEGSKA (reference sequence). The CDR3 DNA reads TGCAGTGCTAGTAATAGTCAGGGGACAACTAATGAAAAACTGTTTTTT. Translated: CSASNSQGTTNEKLFF.

The CDR3 nucleotides are TGCAGCGCCACCCGGAGGGCGGGGGTCGGGCAGTTCTTC. This gives the protein CSATRRAGVGQFF. V is TRBV29-1 and J is TRBJ2-1, with TRBD2 identical over 7 bases. This CDR3 contains 13 residues. From germline, CDR1 is SQVTM and CDR2 ANQGSEA. J lost 12 bases, V lost 7 bases, and 15 bases had no gene match.

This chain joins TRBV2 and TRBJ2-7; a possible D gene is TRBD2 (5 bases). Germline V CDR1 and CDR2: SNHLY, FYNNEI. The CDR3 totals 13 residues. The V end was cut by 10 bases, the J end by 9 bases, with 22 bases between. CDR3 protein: CATRGPAGRRQYF. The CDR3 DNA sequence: TGTGCCACCCGAGGCCCTGCGGGTAGACGGCAGTACTTC.

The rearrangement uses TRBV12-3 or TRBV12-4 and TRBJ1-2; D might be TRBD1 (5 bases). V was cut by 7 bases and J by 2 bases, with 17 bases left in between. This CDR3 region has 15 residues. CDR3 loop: CASNKVKGLNYGYTF. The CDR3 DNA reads TGTGCCAGCAATAAAGTAAAGGGGCTAAACTATGGCTACACCTTC.

The CDR3 DNA follows: TGTGCCAGCTCACCAGGGACGGCCGAAAAACTGTTTTTT. Amino acids: CASSPGTAEKLFF. The chain employs TRBV18 and TRBJ1-4; maybe TRBD1 (5 bases). This CDR3 contains 13 residues. CDR1 and CDR2 (germline): KGHSH, LQKENI. V lost 2 bases to trimming and J lost 8 bases, with 9 bases between them.

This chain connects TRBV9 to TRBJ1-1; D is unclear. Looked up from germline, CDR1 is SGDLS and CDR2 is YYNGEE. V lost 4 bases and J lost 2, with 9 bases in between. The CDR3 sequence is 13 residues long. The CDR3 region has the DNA TGTGCCAGCAGCTCGGGGTATAACACTGAAGCTTTCTTT. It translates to CASSSGYNTEAFF.

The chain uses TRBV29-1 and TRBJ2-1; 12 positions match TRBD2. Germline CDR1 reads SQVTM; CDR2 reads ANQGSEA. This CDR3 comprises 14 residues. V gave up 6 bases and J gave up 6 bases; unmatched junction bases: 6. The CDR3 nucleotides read TGCAGCGTGGATGGACTAGCGGGGTTCAATGAGCAGTTCTTC. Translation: CSVDGLAGFNEQFF.